This TCR beta chain was retrieved from a study of shared clonotypes between healthy human individuals. General observations from the study: It was the non-shared clonotypes that had lower generation probabilities than clonotypes shared by all four donors.

At deep level, the assay was performed. Some clones are missing from TCRdb's copy, which holds only in-frame ones; the method was immunoSEQ multiplex PCR. The sample lists 2 million to 2.5 million clones, over 85% occurring once. CDR1 and CDR2 (germline): MDHEN, SYDVKM. The length of the CDR3 is 14 residues. The V end lost 4 bases, the J end lost 7 bases, and 16 bases lay between the germline ends. Note on this clone: Its antigen is not known.

This clonotype was sampled from a man aged 18 to 29 in good health. Some clones in this sample may be carry-over from other donors' samples. Specimen: naive CD4+ T cells from PBMCs. Subset described: CD45RA+ positively selected. The gene calls are TRBV28 and TRBJ2-5; D is possibly TRBD1 (6 bases). The CDR3, as DNA: TGTGCCAGCAGTTACACGGGCAGGGGTCGGACCCAGTACTTC. Its protein is CASSYTGRGRTQYF. Full variable domain (remainder filled in from reference TRBV28 and TRBJ2-5): DVKVTQSSRYLVKRTGEKVFLECVQDMDHENMFWYRQDPGLGLRLIYFSYDVKMKEKGDIPEGYSVSREKKERFSLILESASTNQTSMYLCASSYTGRGRTQYFGPGTRLLVL.